The 2 T cell receptor beta chains given below trace back to one sample, sequenced in a study of blood T cells in healthy people across ages. Next came a second PCR, run for about 6 to 12 cycles, which used a sample-barcoded 5' primer along with a J-beta primer mix. TCRdb itself ran the 5' RACE reads through MiXCR, one entry per CDR3 protein. The table lists roughly 1,800,000 distinct CDR3 sequences, around half of them singletons, with approximately 2.1% in the top ten. The specimen was blood. These TCRs come from a woman aged 40 to 50 in good health.

This clonotype was counted between two and nine times. The chain employs TRBV12-3 or TRBV12-4 and TRBJ2-1; the D gene is possibly TRBD2 (5 bases). This CDR3 comprises 15 residues. The V end was cut by 5 bases, the J end by 6 bases, with 17 bases between. CDR3 region: CASSVRRLISNEQFF. Written as DNA, the CDR3 is TGTGCCAGCAGTGTCCGACGACTAATATCCAATGAGCAGTTCTTC.

The chain has TRBV12-3 or TRBV12-4 and TRBJ2-7; D is uncertain. Trimming took 8 bases from V and 1 from J, leaving 18 bases between them. The CDR3 loop spans 15 amino acids. The CDR3 reads CASGKEWPVSYEQYF. The DNA for the CDR3 is TGTGCCAGCGGAAAGGAGTGGCCGGTTTCCTACGAGCAGTACTTC.